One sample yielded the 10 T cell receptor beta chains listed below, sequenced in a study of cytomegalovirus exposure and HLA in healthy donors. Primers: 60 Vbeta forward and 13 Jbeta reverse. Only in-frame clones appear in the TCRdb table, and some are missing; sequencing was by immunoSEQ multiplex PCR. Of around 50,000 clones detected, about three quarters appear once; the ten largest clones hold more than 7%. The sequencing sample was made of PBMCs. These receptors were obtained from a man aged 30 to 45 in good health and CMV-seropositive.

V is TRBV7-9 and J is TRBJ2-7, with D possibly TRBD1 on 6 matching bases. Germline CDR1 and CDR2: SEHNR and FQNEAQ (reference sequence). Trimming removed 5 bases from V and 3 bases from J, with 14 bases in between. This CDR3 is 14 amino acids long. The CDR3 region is CASSPLQGYYEQYF. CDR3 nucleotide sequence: TGTGCCAGCAGCCCTCTACAGGGCTACTACGAGCAGTACTTC.

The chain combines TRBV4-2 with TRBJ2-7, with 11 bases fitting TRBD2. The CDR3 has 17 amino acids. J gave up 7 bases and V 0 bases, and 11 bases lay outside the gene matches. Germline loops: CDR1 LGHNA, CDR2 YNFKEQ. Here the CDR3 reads CASSQDYASGGLWEQYF. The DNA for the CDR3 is TGTGCCAGCAGCCAAGATTACGCTAGCGGGGGGTTGTGGGAGCAGTACTTC.

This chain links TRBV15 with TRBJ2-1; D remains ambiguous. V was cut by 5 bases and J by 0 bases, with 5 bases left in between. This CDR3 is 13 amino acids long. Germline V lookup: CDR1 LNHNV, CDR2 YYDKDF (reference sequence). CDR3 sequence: CATSASSYNEQFF. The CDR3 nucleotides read TGTGCCACCAGCGCGAGCTCCTACAATGAGCAGTTCTTC.

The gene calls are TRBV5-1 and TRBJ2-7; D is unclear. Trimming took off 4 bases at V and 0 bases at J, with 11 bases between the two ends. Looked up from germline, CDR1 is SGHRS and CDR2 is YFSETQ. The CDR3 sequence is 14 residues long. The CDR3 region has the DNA TGCGCCAGCAGCCTAGGTCCGAGCTCCTACGAGCAGTACTTC. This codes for CASSLGPSSYEQYF. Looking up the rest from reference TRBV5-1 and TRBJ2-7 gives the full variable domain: KAGVTQTPRYLIKTRGQQVTLSCSPISGHRSVSWYQQTPGQGLQFLFEYFSETQRNKGNFPGRFSGRQFSNSRSEMNVSTLELGDSALYLCASSLGPSSYEQYFGPGTRLTVT.

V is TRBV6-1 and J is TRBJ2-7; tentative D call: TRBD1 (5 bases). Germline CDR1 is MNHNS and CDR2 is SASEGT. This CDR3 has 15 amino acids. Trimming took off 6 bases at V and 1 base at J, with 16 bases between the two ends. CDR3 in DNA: TGTGCCAGCAGGATAGGGGTAGGGCTATCCTACGAGCAGTACTTC. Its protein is CASRIGVGLSYEQYF.

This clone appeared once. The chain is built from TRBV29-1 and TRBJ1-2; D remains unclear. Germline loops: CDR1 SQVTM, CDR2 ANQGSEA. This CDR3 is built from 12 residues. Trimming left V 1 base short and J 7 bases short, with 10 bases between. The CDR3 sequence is CSVEVGGFGYTF. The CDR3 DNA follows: TGCAGCGTTGAAGTCGGAGGGTTTGGCTACACCTTC.

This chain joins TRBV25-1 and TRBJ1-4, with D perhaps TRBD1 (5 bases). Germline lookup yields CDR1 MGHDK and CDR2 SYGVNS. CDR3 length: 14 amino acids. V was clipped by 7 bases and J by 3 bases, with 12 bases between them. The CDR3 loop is CASTGTTANEKLFF. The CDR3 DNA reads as TGTGCCAGCACCGGGACTACAGCTAATGAAAAACTGTTTTTT.

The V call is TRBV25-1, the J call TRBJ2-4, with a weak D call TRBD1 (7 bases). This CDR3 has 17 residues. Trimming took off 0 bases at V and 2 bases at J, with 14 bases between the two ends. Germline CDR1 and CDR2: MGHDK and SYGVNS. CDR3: CASSEYGQGGTKNIQYF. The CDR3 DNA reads TGTGCCAGCAGTGAATATGGCCAGGGGGGAACCAAAAACATTCAGTACTTC.

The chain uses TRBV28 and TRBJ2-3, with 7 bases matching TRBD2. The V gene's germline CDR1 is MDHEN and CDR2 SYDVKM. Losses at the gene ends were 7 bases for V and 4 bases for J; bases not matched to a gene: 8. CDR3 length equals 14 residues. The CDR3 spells CASNLGGGADTQYF. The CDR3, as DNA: TGTGCCAGCAACTTGGGGGGGGGTGCAGATACGCAGTATTTT.

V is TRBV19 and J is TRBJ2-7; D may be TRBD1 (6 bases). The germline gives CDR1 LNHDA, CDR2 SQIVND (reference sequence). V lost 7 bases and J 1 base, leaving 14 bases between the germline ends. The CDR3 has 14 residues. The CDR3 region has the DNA TGTGCCAGTACTGCGACAGGATTTTCCTACGAGCAGTACTTC. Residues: CASTATGFSYEQYF.